This note documents a single TCR beta chain sequence. Its antigen is not known. This CDR3 region has 16 residues. Trimming cost V 2 bases and J 0 bases, with 11 bases left between them. Germline CDR1 is LNHDA and CDR2 is SQIVND (reference sequence). The sample belongs to a study of CD8 T cells in Susac syndrome. Study observations and caveats: The Susac syndrome CD4+ T cell repertoires displayed no clonal expansion.

The RNA input was about 0.45 to 1 ug, and it was reverse transcribed with random hexamers. TCRdb itself ran the immunoSEQ multiplex PCR reads through MiXCR, one entry per CDR3 protein. The sample shows 100,000 or so distinct CDR3 sequences, over 90% of them seen only once. The chain uses TRBV19 and TRBJ1-5; D is uncertain. The material sequenced was CD4+ T cells from PBMCs. The receptor's source is a human donor with Susac syndrome. CDR3 loop: CASSISGFNSNQPQHF. The CDR3 region has the DNA TGTGCCAGTAGTATATCCGGGTTTAATAGCAATCAGCCCCAGCATTTT.